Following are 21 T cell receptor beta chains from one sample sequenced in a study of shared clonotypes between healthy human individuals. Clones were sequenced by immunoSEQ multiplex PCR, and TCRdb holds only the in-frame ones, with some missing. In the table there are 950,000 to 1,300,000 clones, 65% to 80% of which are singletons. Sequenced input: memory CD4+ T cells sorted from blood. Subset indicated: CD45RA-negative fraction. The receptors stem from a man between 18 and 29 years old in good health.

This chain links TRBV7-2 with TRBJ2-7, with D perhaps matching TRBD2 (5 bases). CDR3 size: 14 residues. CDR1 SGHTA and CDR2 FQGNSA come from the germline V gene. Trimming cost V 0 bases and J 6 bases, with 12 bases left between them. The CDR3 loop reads CASSLAVLEGEQYF. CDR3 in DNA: TGTGCCAGCAGCTTAGCAGTACTAGAGGGCGAGCAGTACTTC.

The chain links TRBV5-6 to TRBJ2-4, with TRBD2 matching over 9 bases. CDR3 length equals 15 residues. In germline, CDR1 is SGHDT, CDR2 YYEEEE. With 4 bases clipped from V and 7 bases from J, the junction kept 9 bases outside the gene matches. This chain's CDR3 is CASSPEGSGRNIQYF. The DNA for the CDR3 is TGTGCCAGCAGCCCGGAAGGAAGCGGGAGGAACATTCAGTACTTC.

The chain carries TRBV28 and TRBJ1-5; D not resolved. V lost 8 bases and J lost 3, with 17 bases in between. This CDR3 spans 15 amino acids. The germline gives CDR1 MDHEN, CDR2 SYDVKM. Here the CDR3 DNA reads TGTGCCAGCGATCAAAATGACATTGACAATCAGCCCCAGCATTTT. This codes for CASDQNDIDNQPQHF.

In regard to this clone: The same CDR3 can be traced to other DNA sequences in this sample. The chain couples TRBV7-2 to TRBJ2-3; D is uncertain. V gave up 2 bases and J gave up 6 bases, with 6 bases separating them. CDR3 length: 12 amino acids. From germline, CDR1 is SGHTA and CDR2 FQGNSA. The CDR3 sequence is CASSLSSDTQYF. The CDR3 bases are TGTGCCAGCAGCTTAAGTAGCGATACGCAGTATTTT.

In nucleotides, the CDR3 is TGTGCCAGCCTGAGAGGGACAGGGGTTTCGAATACGCAGTATTTT. Residues: CASLRGTGVSNTQYF. The gene calls are TRBV28 and TRBJ2-3; 10 nucleotides line up with TRBD1. V lost 8 bases, J lost 7 bases, and 12 bases stayed unmatched. Germline V CDR1 and CDR2: MDHEN, SYDVKM. The CDR3 is made up of 15 amino acids.

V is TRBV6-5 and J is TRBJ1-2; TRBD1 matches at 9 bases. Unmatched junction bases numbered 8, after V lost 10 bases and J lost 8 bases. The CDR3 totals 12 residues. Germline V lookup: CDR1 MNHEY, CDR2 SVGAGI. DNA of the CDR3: TGTGCCACAACGGACAGGGGATGGGGCTACACCTTC. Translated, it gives CATTDRGWGYTF.

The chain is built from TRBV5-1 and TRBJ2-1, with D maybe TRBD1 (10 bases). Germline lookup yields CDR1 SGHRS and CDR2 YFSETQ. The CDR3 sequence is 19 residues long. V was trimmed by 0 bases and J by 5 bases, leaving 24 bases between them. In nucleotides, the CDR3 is TGCGCCAGCAGCTTGGGACAGGGGGCCCTAGCGGGGATGGACAATGAGCAGTTCTTC. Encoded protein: CASSLGQGALAGMDNEQFF.

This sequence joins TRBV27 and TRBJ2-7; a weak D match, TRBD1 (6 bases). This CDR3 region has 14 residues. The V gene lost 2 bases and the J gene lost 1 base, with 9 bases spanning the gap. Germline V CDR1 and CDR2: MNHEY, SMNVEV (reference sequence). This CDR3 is CASSLVTGSYEQYF. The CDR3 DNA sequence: TGTGCCAGCAGTTTAGTAACAGGGTCCTACGAGCAGTACTTC.

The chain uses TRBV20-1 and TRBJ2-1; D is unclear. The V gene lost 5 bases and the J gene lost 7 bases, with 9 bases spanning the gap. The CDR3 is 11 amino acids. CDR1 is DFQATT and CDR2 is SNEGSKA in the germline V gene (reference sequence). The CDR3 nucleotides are TGCAGTGCTGTACGTGGGAATGAGCAGTTCTTC. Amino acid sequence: CSAVRGNEQFF.

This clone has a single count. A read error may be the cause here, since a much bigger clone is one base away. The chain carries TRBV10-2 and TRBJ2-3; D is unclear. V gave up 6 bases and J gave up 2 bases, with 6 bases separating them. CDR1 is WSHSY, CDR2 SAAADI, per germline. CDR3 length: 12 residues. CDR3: CASSRTTDTQYF. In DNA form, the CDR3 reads TGCGCCAGCAGCCGGACCACAGATACGCAGTATTTT.

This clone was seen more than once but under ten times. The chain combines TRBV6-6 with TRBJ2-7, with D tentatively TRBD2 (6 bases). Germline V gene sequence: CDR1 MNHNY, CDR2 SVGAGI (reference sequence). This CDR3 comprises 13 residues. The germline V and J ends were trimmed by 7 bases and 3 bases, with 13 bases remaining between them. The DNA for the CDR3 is TGTGCCAGCACTCCAGCGGGTCTCTACGAGCAGTACTTC. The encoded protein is CASTPAGLYEQYF.

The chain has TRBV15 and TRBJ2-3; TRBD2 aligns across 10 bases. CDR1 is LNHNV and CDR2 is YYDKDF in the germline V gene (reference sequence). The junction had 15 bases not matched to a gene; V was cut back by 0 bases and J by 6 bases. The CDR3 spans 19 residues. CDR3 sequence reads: CATSRDPPSGSSGKDTQYF. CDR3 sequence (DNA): TGTGCCACCAGCAGAGATCCCCCTAGCGGGAGCTCCGGGAAGGATACGCAGTATTTT.

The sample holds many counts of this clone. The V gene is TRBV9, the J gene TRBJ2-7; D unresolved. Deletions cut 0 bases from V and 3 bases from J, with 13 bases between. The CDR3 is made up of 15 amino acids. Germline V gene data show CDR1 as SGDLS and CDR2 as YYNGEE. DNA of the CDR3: TGTGCCAGCAGCGTAGAACAGAGGACCATCTACGAGCAGTACTTC. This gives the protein CASSVEQRTIYEQYF.

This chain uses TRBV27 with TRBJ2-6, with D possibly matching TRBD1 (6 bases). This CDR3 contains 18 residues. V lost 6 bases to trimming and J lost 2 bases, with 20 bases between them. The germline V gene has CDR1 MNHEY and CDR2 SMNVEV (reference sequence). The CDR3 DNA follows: TGTGCCAGCAGCCCCTTGAGGGGGAATAGTCCTGGGGCCAACGTCCTGACTTTC. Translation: CASSPLRGNSPGANVLTF. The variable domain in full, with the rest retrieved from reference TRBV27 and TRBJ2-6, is EAQVTQNPRYLITVTGKKLTVTCSQNMNHEYMSWYRQDPGLGLRQIYYSMNVEVTDKGDVPEGYKVSRKEKRNFPLILESPSPNQTSLYFCASSPLRGNSPGANVLTFGAGSRLTVL.

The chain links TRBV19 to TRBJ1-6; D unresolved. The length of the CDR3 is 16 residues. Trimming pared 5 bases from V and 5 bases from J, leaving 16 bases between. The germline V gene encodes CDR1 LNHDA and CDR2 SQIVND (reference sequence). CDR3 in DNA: TGTGCCAGTAGTGATGTAGGGCCCCCGAATAATTCACCCCTCCACTTT. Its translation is CASSDVGPPNNSPLHF.

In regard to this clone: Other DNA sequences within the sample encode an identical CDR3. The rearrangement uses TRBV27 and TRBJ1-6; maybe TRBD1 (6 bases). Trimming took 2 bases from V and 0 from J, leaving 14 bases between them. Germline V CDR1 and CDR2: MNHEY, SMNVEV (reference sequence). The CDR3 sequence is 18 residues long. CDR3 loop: CASSLRGPPSSYNSPLHF. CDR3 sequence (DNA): TGTGCCAGCAGTTTACGGGGGCCCCCGAGCTCCTATAATTCACCCCTCCACTTT.

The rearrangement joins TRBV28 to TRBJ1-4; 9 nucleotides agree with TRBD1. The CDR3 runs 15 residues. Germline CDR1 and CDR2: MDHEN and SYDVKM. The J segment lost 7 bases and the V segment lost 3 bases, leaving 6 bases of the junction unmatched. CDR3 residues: CASSFPGQGSEKLFF. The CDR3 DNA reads TGTGCCAGCAGTTTCCCAGGACAGGGGAGTGAAAAACTGTTTTTT.

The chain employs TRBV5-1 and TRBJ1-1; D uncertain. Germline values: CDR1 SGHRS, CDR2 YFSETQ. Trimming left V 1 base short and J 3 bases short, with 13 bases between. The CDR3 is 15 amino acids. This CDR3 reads CASSLLVGSDTEAFF. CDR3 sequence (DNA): TGCGCCAGCAGCTTGCTTGTGGGGTCCGACACTGAAGCTTTCTTT.

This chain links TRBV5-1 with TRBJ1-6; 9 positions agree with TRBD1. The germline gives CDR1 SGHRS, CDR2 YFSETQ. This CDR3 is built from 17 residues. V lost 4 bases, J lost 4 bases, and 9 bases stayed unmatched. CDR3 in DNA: TGCGCCAGCAGCCCAAACCGACAGGGGGTTTATAATTCACCCCTCCACTTT. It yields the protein CASSPNRQGVYNSPLHF.

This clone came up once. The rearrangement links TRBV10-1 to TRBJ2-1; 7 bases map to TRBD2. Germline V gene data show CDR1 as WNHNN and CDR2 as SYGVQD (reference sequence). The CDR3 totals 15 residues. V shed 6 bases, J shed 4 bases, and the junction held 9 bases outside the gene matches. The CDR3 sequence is CASSREVAGYNEQFF. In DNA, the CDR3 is TGCGCCAGCAGCCGGGAGGTCGCGGGATACAATGAGCAGTTCTTC.

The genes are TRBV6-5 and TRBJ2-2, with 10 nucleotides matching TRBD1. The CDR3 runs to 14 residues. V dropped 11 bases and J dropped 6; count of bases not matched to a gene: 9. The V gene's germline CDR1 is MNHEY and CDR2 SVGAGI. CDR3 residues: CASGRTGGSGELFF. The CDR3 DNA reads TGTGCCTCCGGGAGGACAGGGGGGTCCGGGGAGCTGTTTTTT.